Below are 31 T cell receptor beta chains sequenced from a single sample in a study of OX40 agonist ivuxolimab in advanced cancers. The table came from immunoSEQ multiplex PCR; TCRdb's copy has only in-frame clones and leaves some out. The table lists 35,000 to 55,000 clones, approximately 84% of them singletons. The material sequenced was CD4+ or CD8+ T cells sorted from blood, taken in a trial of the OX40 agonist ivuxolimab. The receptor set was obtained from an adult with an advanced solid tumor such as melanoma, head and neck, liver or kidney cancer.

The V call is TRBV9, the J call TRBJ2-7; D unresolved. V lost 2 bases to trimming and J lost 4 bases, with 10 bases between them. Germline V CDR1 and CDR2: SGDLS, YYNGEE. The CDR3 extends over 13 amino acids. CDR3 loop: CASSVERRYEQYF. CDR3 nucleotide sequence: TGTGCCAGCAGCGTGGAGCGACGATACGAGCAGTACTTC. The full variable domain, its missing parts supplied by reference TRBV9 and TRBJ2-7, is DSGVTQTPKHLITATGQRVTLRCSPRSGDLSVYWYQQSLDQGLQFLIQYYNGEERAKGNILERFSAQQFPDLHSELNLSSLELGDSALYFCASSVERRYEQYFGPGTRLTVT.

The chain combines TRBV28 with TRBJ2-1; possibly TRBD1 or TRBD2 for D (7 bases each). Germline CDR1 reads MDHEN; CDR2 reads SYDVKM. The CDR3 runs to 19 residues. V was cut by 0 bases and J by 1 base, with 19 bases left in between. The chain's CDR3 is CASSLWAPTGEGSYNEQFF. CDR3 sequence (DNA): TGTGCCAGCAGTTTATGGGCCCCCACAGGGGAGGGATCCTACAATGAGCAGTTCTTC.

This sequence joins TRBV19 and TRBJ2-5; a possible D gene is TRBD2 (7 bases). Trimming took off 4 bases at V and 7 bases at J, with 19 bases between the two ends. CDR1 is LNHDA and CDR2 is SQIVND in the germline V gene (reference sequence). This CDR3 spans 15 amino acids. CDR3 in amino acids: CASSTPGRGGWTQYF. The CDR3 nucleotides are TGTGCCAGTAGTACCCCCGGAAGGGGGGGGTGGACCCAGTACTTC.

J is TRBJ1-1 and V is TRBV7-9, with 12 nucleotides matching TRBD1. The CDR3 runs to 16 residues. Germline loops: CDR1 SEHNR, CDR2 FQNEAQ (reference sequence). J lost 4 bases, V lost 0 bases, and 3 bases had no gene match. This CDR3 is CASSLAGTGGGTEAFF. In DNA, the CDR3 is TGTGCCAGCAGCTTAGCCGGGACAGGGGGCGGCACTGAAGCTTTCTTT.

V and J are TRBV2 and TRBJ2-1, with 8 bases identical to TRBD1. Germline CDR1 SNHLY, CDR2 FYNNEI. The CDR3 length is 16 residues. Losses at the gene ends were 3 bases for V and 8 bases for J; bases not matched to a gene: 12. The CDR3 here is CASSDAGRDRSYEQFF. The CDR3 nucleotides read TGTGCCAGCAGTGACGCCGGCCGGGACAGGAGCTATGAGCAGTTCTTC.

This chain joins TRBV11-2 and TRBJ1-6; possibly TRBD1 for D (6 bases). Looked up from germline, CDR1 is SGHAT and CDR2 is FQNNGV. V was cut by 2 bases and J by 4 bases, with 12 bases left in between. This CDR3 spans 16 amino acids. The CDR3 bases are TGTGCCAGCAGCTTAAGGGGGGGCGGGTATAATTCACCCCTCCACTTT. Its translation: CASSLRGGGYNSPLHF.

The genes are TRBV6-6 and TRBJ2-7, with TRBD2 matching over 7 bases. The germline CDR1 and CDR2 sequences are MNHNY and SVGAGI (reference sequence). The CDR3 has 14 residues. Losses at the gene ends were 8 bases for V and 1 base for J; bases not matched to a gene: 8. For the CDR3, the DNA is TGTGCCAGCTCCCCCCAGGGAGGGTCCTACGAGCAGTACTTC. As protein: CASSPQGGSYEQYF.

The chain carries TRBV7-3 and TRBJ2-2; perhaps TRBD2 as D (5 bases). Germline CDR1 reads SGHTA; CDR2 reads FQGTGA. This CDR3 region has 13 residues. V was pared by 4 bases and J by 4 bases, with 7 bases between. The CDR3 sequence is CASSSGVTGELFF. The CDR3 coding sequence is TGTGCCAGCAGCTCCGGGGTCACCGGGGAGCTGTTTTTT. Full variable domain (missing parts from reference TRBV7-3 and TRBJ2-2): GAGVSQTPSNKVTEKGKYVELRCDPISGHTALYWYRQSLGQGPEFLIYFQGTGAADDSGLPNDRFFAVRPEGSVSTLKIQRTERGDSAVYLCASSSGVTGELFFGEGSRLTVL.

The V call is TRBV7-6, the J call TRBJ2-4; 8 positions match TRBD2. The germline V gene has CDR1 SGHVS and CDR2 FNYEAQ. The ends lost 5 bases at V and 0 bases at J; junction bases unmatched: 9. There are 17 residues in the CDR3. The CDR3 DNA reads TGTGCCAGCAGCCTCGACGGCGGGGGGCTAGCCAAAAACATTCAGTACTTC. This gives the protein CASSLDGGGLAKNIQYF.

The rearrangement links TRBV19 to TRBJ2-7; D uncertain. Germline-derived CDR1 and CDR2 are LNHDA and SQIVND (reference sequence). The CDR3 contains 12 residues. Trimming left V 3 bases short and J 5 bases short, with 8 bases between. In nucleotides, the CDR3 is TGTGCCAGTAGTATTAGTACCCACGAGCAGTACTTC. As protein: CASSISTHEQYF.

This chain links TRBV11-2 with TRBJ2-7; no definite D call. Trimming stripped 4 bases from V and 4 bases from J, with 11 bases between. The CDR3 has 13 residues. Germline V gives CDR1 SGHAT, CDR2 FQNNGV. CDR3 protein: CASSSGAMYEQYF. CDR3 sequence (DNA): TGTGCCAGCAGCTCAGGAGCGATGTACGAGCAGTACTTC.

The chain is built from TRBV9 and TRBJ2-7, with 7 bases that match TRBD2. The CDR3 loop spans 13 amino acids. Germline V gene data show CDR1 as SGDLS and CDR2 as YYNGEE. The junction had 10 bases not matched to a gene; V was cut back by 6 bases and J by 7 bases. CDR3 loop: CASNPRRGDEQYF. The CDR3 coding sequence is TGTGCCAGCAACCCCCGACGGGGGGATGAGCAGTACTTC. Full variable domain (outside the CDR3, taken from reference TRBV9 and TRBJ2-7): DSGVTQTPKHLITATGQRVTLRCSPRSGDLSVYWYQQSLDQGLQFLIQYYNGEERAKGNILERFSAQQFPDLHSELNLSSLELGDSALYFCASNPRRGDEQYFGPGTRLTVT.

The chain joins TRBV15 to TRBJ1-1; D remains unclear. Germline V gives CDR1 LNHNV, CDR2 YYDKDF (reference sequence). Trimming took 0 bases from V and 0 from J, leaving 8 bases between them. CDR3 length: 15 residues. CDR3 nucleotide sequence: TGTGCCACCAGCAGAGAGACACAGATGAACACTGAAGCTTTCTTT. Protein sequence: CATSRETQMNTEAFF.

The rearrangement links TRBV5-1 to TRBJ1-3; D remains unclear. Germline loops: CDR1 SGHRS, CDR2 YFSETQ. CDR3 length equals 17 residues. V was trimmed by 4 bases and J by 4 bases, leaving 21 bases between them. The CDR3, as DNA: TGCGCCAGCAGCCCGCGGTGGCCCTGGGGAATAGGAAACACCATATATTTT. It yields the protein CASSPRWPWGIGNTIYF.

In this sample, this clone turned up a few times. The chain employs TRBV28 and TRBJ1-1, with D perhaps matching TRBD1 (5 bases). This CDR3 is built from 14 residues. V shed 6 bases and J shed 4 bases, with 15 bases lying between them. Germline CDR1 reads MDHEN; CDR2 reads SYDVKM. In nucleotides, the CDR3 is TGTGCCAGCAGGCCCGCGGGGCTGGGCACTGAAGCTTTCTTT. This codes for CASRPAGLGTEAFF.

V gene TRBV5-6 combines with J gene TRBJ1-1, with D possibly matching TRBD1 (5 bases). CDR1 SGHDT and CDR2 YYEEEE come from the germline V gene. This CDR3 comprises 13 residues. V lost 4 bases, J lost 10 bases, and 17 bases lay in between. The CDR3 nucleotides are TGTGCCAGCAGCCCTCGAGGGGTTAATGGAGCTTTCTTT. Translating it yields CASSPRGVNGAFF.

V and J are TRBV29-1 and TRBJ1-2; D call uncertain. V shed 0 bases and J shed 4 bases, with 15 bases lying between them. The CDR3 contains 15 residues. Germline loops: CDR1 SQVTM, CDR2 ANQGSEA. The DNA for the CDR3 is TGCAGCGTTGAAGATCCGTCGAGGGATGCCTATGGCTACACCTTC. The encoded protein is CSVEDPSRDAYGYTF.

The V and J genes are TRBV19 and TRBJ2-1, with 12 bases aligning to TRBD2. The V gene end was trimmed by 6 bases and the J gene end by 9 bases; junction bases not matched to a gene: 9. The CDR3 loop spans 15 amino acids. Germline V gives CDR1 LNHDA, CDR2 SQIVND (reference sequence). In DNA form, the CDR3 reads TGTGCCAGTAGCCCGCTAGCGGGAGGGCCAATTGAGCAGTTCTTC. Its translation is CASSPLAGGPIEQFF.

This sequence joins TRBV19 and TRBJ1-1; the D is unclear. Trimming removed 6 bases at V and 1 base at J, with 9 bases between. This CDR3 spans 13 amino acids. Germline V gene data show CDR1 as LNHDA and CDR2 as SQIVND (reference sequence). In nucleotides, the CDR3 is TGTGCCAGTAGCTTCACAGAGAACACTGAAGCTTTCTTT. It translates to CASSFTENTEAFF.

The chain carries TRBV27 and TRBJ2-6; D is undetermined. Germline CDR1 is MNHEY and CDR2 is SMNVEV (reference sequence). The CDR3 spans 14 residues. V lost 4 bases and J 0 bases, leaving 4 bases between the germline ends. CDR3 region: CASSSVSGANVLTF. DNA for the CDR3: TGTGCCAGCAGTTCCGTCTCTGGGGCCAACGTCCTGACTTTC. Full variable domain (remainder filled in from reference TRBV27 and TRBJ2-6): EAQVTQNPRYLITVTGKKLTVTCSQNMNHEYMSWYRQDPGLGLRQIYYSMNVEVTDKGDVPEGYKVSRKEKRNFPLILESPSPNQTSLYFCASSSVSGANVLTFGAGSRLTVL.

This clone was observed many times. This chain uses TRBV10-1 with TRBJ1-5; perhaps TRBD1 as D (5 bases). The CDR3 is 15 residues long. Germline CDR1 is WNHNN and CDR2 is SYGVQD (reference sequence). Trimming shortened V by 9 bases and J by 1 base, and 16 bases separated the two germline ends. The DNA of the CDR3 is TGCGCCAGGGGGGAGGGTTGCCGGAGCAATCAGCCCCAGCATTTT. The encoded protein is CARGEGCRSNQPQHF.

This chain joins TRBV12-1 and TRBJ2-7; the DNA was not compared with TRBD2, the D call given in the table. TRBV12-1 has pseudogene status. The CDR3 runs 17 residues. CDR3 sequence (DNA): TGTGCCAGCAGCGCCCCTCGGGAGAGGAGTTTCCCCTCTGGGCAGTACTTC. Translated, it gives CASSAPRERSFPSGQYF.

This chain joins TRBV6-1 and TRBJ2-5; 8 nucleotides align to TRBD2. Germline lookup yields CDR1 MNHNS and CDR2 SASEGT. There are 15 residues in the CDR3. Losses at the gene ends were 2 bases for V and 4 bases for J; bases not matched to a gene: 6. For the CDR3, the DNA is TGTGCCAGCAGTGAACTGGGACTAGACCGAGAGACCCAGTACTTC. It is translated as CASSELGLDRETQYF.

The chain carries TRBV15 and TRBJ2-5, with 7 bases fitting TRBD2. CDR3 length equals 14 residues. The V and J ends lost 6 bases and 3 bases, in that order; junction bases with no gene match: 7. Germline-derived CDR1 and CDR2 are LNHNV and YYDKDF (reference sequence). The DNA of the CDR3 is TGTGCCACCAGTACCGACAGCGGGGAAGAGACCCAGTACTTC. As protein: CATSTDSGEETQYF.

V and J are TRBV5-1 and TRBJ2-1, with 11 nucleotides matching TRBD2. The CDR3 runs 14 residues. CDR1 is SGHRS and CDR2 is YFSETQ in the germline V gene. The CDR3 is CAAAPEVAGGLEFF. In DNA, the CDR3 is TGCGCAGCAGCTCCCGAGGTAGCGGGGGGGTTGGAGTTCTTC.

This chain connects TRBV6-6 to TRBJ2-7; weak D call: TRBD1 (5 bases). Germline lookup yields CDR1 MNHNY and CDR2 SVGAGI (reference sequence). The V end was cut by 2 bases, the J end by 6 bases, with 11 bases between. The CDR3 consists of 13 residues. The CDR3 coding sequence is TGTGCCAGCAGTTACCAGGGTTTGGGCGAGCAGTACTTC. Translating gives CASSYQGLGEQYF.

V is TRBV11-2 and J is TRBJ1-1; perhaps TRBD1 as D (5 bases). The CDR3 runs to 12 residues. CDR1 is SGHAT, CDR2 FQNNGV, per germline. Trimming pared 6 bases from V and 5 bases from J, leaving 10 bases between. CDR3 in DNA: TGTGCCAGCAGTAGAGGGGTTACTGAAGCTTTCTTT. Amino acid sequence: CASSRGVTEAFF.

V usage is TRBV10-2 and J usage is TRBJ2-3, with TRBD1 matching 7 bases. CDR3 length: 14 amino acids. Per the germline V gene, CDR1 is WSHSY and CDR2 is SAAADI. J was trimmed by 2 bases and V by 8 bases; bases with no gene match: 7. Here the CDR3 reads CASLTGDNTDTQYF. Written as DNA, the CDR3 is TGCGCCAGCCTTACAGGGGATAACACAGATACGCAGTATTTT.

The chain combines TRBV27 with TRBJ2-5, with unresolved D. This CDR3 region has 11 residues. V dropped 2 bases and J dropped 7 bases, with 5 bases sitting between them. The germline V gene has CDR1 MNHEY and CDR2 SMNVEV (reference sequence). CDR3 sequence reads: CASSLGVTQYF. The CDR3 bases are TGTGCCAGCAGTTTAGGGGTGACCCAGTACTTC.

Here the CDR3 reads CASSFWREKTDTQYF. The CDR3 region has the DNA TGTGCCAGCAGCTTTTGGCGGGAGAAAACAGATACGCAGTATTTT. This chain joins TRBV7-9 and TRBJ2-3; 7 bases match TRBD2. V trimming: 3 bases; J trimming: 3 bases; junction bases outside the gene matches: 6. This CDR3 is built from 15 residues. Per the germline V gene, CDR1 is SEHNR and CDR2 is FQNEAQ (reference sequence).

The CDR3 reads CASRIHDGYSGNTIYF. The CDR3 region has the DNA TGTGCCAGTAGGATTCATGACGGTTACTCTGGAAACACCATATATTTT. The gene calls are TRBV19 and TRBJ1-3, with D unclear. Germline CDR1 and CDR2: LNHDA and SQIVND (reference sequence). V was clipped by 6 bases and J by 0 bases, with 15 bases between them. This CDR3 comprises 16 residues.